Below are 24 T cell receptor beta chains sequenced from a single sample in a study of CD8 T cells in Susac syndrome. cDNA came from about 0.46 to 1 ug RNA primed by random hexamers. TCRdb reprocessed the immunoSEQ multiplex PCR reads via MiXCR and lists one record per CDR3 protein. The data show roughly 200,000 distinct CDR3 sequences, with roughly nine tenths seen just once and about 0.09% held by the top ten. The sequenced sample was CD4+ T cells from PBMCs. Receptors originate from a human donor with Susac syndrome.

V and J are TRBV3-1 and TRBJ2-2; possibly TRBD1 or TRBD2 for D (5 bases each). V lost 4 bases and J lost 5, with 14 bases in between. Germline CDR1 reads LGHDT; CDR2 reads YNNKEL (reference sequence). The CDR3 loop spans 15 amino acids. This chain's CDR3 is CASSRGIPRTGELFF. CDR3 bases: TGTGCCAGCAGCCGGGGGATCCCGAGGACCGGGGAGCTGTTTTTT. The full variable domain, rest sourced from reference TRBV3-1 and TRBJ2-2, is DTAVSQTPKYLVTQMGNDKSIKCEQNLGHDTMYWYKQDSKKFLKIMFSYNNKELIINETVPNRFSPKSPDKAHLNLHINSLELGDSAVYFCASSRGIPRTGELFFGEGSRLTVL.

The V call is TRBV5-1, the J call TRBJ2-7, with 7 bases lining up with TRBD2. After removal of 5 bases from V and 1 base from J, the junction contained 9 bases not matched to a gene. The CDR3 extends over 15 amino acids. Germline V CDR1 and CDR2: SGHRS, YFSETQ. CDR3 sequence reads: CASSKSGVLSYEQYF. CDR3 bases: TGCGCCAGCAGTAAAAGCGGGGTGCTATCCTACGAGCAGTACTTC.

This clonotype was detected once. V is TRBV18 and J is TRBJ1-4, with D possibly TRBD1 on 5 matching bases. CDR1 and CDR2 (germline): KGHSH, LQKENI. V lost 2 bases, J lost 7 bases, and 11 bases lay in between. There are 14 residues in the CDR3. Written as DNA, the CDR3 is TGTGCCAGCTCACCAGAATCGACAGCTGAAAAACTGTTTTTT. Its protein is CASSPESTAEKLFF.

This sequence joins TRBV5-1 and TRBJ1-4; a possible D gene is TRBD1 (5 bases). Germline CDR1 and CDR2: SGHRS and YFSETQ. V lost 3 bases, J lost 7 bases, and 19 bases lay in between. This CDR3 region has 16 residues. The CDR3 is CASSSPFGGVLEKLFF. Here the CDR3 DNA reads TGCGCCAGCAGCTCACCATTCGGGGGTGTCCTTGAAAAACTGTTTTTT.

This clonotype was counted between two and nine times. The rearrangement joins TRBV28 to TRBJ1-2; 7 bases are shared with TRBD1. In germline, CDR1 is MDHEN, CDR2 SYDVKM. Germline trimming cut 6 bases from V and 2 bases from J; bases unmatched to any gene: 0. The CDR3 runs 12 residues. The CDR3, as DNA: TGTGCCAGCAGGGACAGGAACTATGGCTACACCTTC. Translated, it gives CASRDRNYGYTF.

This chain links TRBV29-1 with TRBJ2-5, with 7 bases identical to TRBD1. This CDR3 has 12 residues. With 5 bases clipped from V and 4 bases from J, the junction kept 4 bases outside the gene matches. In germline, CDR1 is SQVTM, CDR2 ANQGSEA. CDR3 DNA: TGCAGCGTTTCCTACAGGGGAGAGACCCAGTACTTC. Protein: CSVSYRGETQYF.

The chain combines TRBV18 with TRBJ1-1; TRBD1 is a possible D gene (5 bases). Deletions cut 0 bases from V and 4 bases from J, with 12 bases between. Germline CDR1 and CDR2: KGHSH and LQKENI. This CDR3 comprises 15 residues. The CDR3 DNA follows: TGTGCCAGCTCACCACCATCTGGGGGGGGCACTGAAGCTTTCTTT. Translating it yields CASSPPSGGGTEAFF.

The DNA for the CDR3 is TGTGCCAGCATTTCTCCGACTGCTGGGGCCAACGTCCTGACTTTC. Amino acids: CASISPTAGANVLTF. The chain couples TRBV28 to TRBJ2-6; D gene uncertain. Germline V gene data show CDR1 as MDHEN and CDR2 as SYDVKM. The V end was cut by 7 bases, the J end by 2 bases, with 12 bases between. The CDR3 runs 15 residues.

The chain is built from TRBV7-9 and TRBJ2-3; D might be TRBD2 (6 bases). Trimming took off 2 bases at V and 2 bases at J, with 14 bases between the two ends. Germline lookup yields CDR1 SEHNR and CDR2 FQNEAQ (reference sequence). The CDR3 totals 16 residues. The CDR3: CASSLSSGQFTDTQYF. The CDR3 DNA reads as TGTGCCAGCAGCTTATCAAGCGGGCAGTTCACAGATACGCAGTATTTT. The entire variable domain, with the rest obtained from reference TRBV7-9 and TRBJ2-3, is as follows: DTGVSQNPRHKITKRGQNVTFRCDPISEHNRLYWYRQTLGQGPEFLTYFQNEAQLEKSRLLSDRFSAERPKGSFSTLEIQRTEQGDSAMYLCASSLSSGQFTDTQYFGPGTRLTVL.

The chain joins TRBV5-4 to TRBJ2-7, with 13 bases that match TRBD2. CDR3 length: 13 residues. The trim removed 4 bases at V and 7 bases at J, leaving 2 bases unmatched. The germline V gene encodes CDR1 SGHNT and CDR2 YYREEE (reference sequence). In DNA, the CDR3 is TGTGCCAGCAGCATGGGACTAGCGGGGGAGCAGTACTTC. Amino acids: CASSMGLAGEQYF.

This clonotype was seen a handful of times. The genes are TRBV28 and TRBJ2-5; D is uncertain. The CDR3 sequence is 12 residues long. Germline V gene data show CDR1 as MDHEN and CDR2 as SYDVKM. Trimming took off 3 bases at V and 1 base at J, with 3 bases between the two ends. The CDR3 DNA reads TGTGCCAGCAGTTTGGTCCAAGAGACCCAGTACTTC. Translating gives CASSLVQETQYF.

The chain joins TRBV5-6 to TRBJ1-1; D is possibly TRBD1 (5 bases). The CDR3 contains 14 residues. V shed 0 bases and J shed 4 bases, with 10 bases lying between them. Germline CDR1 SGHDT, CDR2 YYEEEE. CDR3 region: CASSLAGAATEAFF. The CDR3 region has the DNA TGTGCCAGCAGCTTGGCCGGGGCGGCCACTGAAGCTTTCTTT. Complete variable domain (other parts from reference TRBV5-6 and TRBJ1-1): DAGVTQSPTHLIKTRGQQVTLRCSPKSGHDTVSWYQQALGQGPQFIFQYYEEEERQRGNFPDRFSGHQFPNYSSELNVNALLLGDSALYLCASSLAGAATEAFFGQGTRLTVV.

The chain is built from TRBV6-1 and TRBJ2-5, with D possibly called TRBD1 or TRBD2 (5 bases each). Germline CDR1 MNHNS, CDR2 SASEGT. The CDR3 contains 16 residues. V was cut by 6 bases and J by 2 bases, with 19 bases left in between. The CDR3 region is CASRVGVTGGQETQYF. The CDR3 DNA reads as TGTGCCAGCAGAGTGGGGGTAACTGGCGGACAAGAGACCCAGTACTTC.

The chain carries TRBV12-3 or TRBV12-4 and TRBJ1-1; 7 positions match TRBD1. The CDR3 has 14 amino acids. V lost 3 bases and J lost 2; bases outside the gene matches: 3. The CDR3 sequence is CASSFTGANTEAFF. DNA for the CDR3: TGTGCCAGCAGTTTTACAGGGGCCAACACTGAAGCTTTCTTT.

This chain joins TRBV27 and TRBJ1-6, with TRBD1 as a possible D gene (5 bases). Deletions cut 0 bases from V and 6 bases from J, with 12 bases between. The CDR3 is 16 residues long. Germline assignment: CDR1 MNHEY and CDR2 SMNVEV (reference sequence). CDR3 region: CASSLSHRLANSPLHF. CDR3 nucleotide sequence: TGTGCCAGCAGTTTATCCCACAGGCTTGCTAATTCACCCCTCCACTTT.

This chain connects TRBV11-2 to TRBJ2-7; 8 nucleotides align to TRBD2. The CDR3 is 15 amino acids. Germline V gene data show CDR1 as SGHAT and CDR2 as FQNNGV. V lost 0 bases to trimming and J lost 7 bases; unmatched junction nucleotides: 8. In DNA form, the CDR3 reads TGTGCCAGCAGCTTAGATGGGACGGGAGGGGGGGAGCAGTACTTC. Translating it yields CASSLDGTGGGEQYF.

This clonotype was counted a single time. The rearrangement uses TRBV5-1 and TRBJ2-7, with 14 bases lining up with TRBD2. CDR3 length: 16 amino acids. V was pared by 1 base and J by 4 bases, with 4 bases of the junction left unmatched. The germline V gene encodes CDR1 SGHRS and CDR2 YFSETQ. The CDR3 reads CASSLQGTSGSYEQYF. CDR3 in DNA: TGCGCCAGCAGCTTGCAAGGGACTAGCGGGAGTTACGAGCAGTACTTC.

The chain is built from TRBV20-1 and TRBJ2-7, with 7 bases identical to TRBD1. Germline V CDR1 and CDR2: DFQATT, SNEGSKA (reference sequence). CDR3 length: 13 amino acids. With V trimmed by 5 bases and J by 0 bases, 4 bases remained unmatched. CDR3 coding DNA: TGCAGTGCTCCACGGGACAGCTCCTACGAGCAGTACTTC. Its protein is CSAPRDSSYEQYF.

The gene calls are TRBV3-1 and TRBJ1-6; D gene uncertain. The CDR3 consists of 12 residues. V lost 3 bases to trimming and J lost 10 bases, with 7 bases between them. Germline CDR1 LGHDT, CDR2 YNNKEL (reference sequence). The CDR3 DNA reads TGTGCCAGCAGCCAGGCACCCTCACCCCTCCACTTT. Protein: CASSQAPSPLHF.

The J gene is TRBJ2-7, the V gene TRBV7-9, with D unclear. Germline assignment: CDR1 SEHNR and CDR2 FQNEAQ (reference sequence). The V end lost 5 bases, the J end lost 2 bases, and 16 bases lay between the germline ends. The CDR3 has 15 residues. The CDR3 DNA reads as TGTGCCAGCAGCCAATCGAAACAGAGAGCCTACGAGCAGTACTTC. It specifies CASSQSKQRAYEQYF.

This chain joins TRBV3-1 and TRBJ2-1; 11 bases are shared with TRBD1. The CDR3 has 15 residues. CDR1 is LGHDT and CDR2 is YNNKEL in the germline V gene (reference sequence). Losses at the gene ends were 5 bases for V and 7 bases for J; bases not matched to a gene: 7. CDR3 sequence reads: CASSLGQGAPNEQFF. Written as DNA, the CDR3 is TGTGCCAGCAGCTTAGGACAGGGGGCGCCTAATGAGCAGTTCTTC.

The gene calls are TRBV7-8 and TRBJ2-7; D tentatively reads TRBD1 or TRBD2 (5 bases each). The length of the CDR3 is 15 residues. Germline assignment: CDR1 SGHVS and CDR2 FQNEAQ. V lost 3 bases, J lost 2 bases, and 14 bases lay in between. In DNA, the CDR3 is TGTGCCAGCAGCTTTACCCACGGGACGACCTACGAGCAGTACTTC. It yields the protein CASSFTHGTTYEQYF.

The chain recombines TRBV19 with TRBJ1-1, with D unclear. V lost 9 bases, J lost 5 bases, and 16 bases lay in between. The germline CDR1 and CDR2 sequences are LNHDA and SQIVND (reference sequence). The CDR3 contains 13 residues. This chain's CDR3 is CASEVAKGTEAFF. CDR3 nucleotide sequence: TGTGCCAGCGAAGTGGCTAAAGGGACTGAAGCTTTCTTT. Supplemented by reference TRBV19 and TRBJ1-1, the full variable domain reads DGGITQSPKYLFRKEGQNVTLSCEQNLNHDAMYWYRQDPGQGLRLIYYSQIVNDFQKGDIAEGYSVSREKKESFPLTVTSAQKNPTAFYLCASEVAKGTEAFFGQGTRLTVV.

The V and J genes are TRBV10-2 and TRBJ2-5; no clear D gene. Germline V CDR1 and CDR2: WSHSY, SAAADI. The CDR3 has 12 residues. The V end was cut by 6 bases, the J end by 1 base, with 6 bases between. Here the CDR3 DNA reads TGCGCCAGCAGCTCAATCCAAGAGACCCAGTACTTC. Translated, it gives CASSSIQETQYF.